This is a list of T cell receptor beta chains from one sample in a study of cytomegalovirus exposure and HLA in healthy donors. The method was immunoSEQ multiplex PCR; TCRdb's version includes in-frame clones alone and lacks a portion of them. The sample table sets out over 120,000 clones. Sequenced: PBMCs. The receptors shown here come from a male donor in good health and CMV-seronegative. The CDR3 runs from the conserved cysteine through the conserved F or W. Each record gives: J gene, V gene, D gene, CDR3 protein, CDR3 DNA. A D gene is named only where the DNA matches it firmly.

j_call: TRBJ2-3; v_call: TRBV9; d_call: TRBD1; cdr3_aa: CASSVRSGQGAADTQYF; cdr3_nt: TGTGCCAGCAGCGTACGGTCGGGACAGGGGGCGGCAGATACGCAGTATTTT
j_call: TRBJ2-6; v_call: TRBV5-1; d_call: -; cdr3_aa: CASSLSGRASGANVLTF; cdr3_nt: TGCGCCAGCAGCTTGTCTGGCAGGGCCTCTGGGGCCAACGTCCTGACTTTC
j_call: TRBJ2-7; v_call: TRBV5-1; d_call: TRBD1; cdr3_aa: CASSLGDRGVGEQYF; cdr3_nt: TGCGCCAGCAGCTTGGGGGACAGGGGAGTGGGTGAGCAGTACTTC
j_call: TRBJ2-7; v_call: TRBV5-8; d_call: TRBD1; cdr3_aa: CASSSWTGAINYEQYF; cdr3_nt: TGTGCCAGCAGCTCGTGGACAGGGGCGATTAACTACGAGCAGTACTTC
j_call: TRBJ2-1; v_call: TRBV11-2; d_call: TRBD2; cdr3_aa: CASREGLYNEQFF; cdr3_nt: TGTGCCAGCCGGGAGGGACTATACAATGAGCAGTTCTTC
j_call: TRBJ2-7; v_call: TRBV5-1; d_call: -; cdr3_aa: CASSLGQAFSYEQYF; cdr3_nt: TGCGCCAGCAGCTTGGGACAGGCATTCTCCTACGAGCAGTACTTC
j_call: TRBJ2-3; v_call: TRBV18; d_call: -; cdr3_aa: CASSPRALALILTDTQYF; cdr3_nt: TGTGCCAGCTCACCAAGGGCCCTAGCCCTAATACTCACAGATACGCAGTATTTT
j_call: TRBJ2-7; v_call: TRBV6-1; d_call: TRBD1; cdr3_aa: CASRDRFSSYEQYF; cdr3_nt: TGTGCCAGCAGGGACAGGTTTAGCTCCTACGAGCAGTACTTC
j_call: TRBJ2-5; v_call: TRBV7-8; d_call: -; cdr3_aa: CASSLARRRETQYF; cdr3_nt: TGTGCCAGCAGCTTAGCGAGGAGGAGAGAGACCCAGTACTTC
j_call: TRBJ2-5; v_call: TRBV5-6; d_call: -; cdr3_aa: CASSLGESGLGTQYF; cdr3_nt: TGTGCCAGCAGCTTGGGAGAGAGCGGGCTGGGGACCCAGTACTTC
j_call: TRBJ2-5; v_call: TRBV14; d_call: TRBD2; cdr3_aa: CASSQISGGQETQYF; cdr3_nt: TGTGCCAGCAGCCAAATTAGCGGGGGGCAAGAGACCCAGTACTTC
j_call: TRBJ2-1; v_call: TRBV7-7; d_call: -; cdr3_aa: CASSPKDSSYNEQFF; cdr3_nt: TGTGCCAGCAGCCCCAAGGACAGTTCCTACAATGAGCAGTTCTTC
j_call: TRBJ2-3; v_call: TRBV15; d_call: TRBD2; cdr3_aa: CATSRGSGGSTTDTQYF; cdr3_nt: TGTGCCACCAGCAGAGGAAGCGGGGGGTCTACCACAGATACGCAGTATTTT
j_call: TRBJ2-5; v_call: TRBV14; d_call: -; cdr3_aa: CASSPSRGFWETQYF; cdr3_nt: TGTGCCAGCAGCCCAAGCAGAGGTTTTTGGGAGACCCAGTACTTC
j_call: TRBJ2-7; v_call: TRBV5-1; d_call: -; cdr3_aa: CASSFSSSYEQYF; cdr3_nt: TGCGCCAGCAGCTTTAGTTCTTCCTACGAGCAGTACTTC
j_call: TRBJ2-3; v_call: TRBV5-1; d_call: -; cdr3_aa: CASSSKGPSDTQYF; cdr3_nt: TGCGCCAGCAGTTCCAAGGGGCCTTCGGATACGCAGTATTTT
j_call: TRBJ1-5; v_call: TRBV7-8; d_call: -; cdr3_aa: CASSLDLDGSNQPQHF; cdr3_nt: TGTGCCAGCAGCTTAGATCTAGACGGTAGCAATCAGCCCCAGCATTTT
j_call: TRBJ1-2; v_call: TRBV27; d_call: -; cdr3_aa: CAIYSWEYGYTF; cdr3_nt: TGTGCCATATATTCTTGGGAGTATGGCTACACCTTC
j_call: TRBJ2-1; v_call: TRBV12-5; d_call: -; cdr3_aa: CASGLGIGEVNEQFF; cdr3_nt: TGTGCTAGTGGTTTGGGGATAGGGGAGGTCAATGAGCAGTTCTTC
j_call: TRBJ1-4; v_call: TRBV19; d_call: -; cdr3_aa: CASSMVRGEKLFF; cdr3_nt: TGTGCCAGTAGTATGGTAAGGGGCGAAAAACTGTTTTTT
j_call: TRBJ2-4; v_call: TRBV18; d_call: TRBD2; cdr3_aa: CASSPGLAGRGIQYF; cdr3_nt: TGTGCCAGCTCGCCGGGACTAGCGGGGAGGGGCATTCAGTACTTC
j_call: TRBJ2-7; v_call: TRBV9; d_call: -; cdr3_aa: CASSVGGGGRDEQYF; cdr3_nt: TGTGCCAGCAGCGTAGGAGGGGGGGGTAGGGACGAGCAGTACTTC